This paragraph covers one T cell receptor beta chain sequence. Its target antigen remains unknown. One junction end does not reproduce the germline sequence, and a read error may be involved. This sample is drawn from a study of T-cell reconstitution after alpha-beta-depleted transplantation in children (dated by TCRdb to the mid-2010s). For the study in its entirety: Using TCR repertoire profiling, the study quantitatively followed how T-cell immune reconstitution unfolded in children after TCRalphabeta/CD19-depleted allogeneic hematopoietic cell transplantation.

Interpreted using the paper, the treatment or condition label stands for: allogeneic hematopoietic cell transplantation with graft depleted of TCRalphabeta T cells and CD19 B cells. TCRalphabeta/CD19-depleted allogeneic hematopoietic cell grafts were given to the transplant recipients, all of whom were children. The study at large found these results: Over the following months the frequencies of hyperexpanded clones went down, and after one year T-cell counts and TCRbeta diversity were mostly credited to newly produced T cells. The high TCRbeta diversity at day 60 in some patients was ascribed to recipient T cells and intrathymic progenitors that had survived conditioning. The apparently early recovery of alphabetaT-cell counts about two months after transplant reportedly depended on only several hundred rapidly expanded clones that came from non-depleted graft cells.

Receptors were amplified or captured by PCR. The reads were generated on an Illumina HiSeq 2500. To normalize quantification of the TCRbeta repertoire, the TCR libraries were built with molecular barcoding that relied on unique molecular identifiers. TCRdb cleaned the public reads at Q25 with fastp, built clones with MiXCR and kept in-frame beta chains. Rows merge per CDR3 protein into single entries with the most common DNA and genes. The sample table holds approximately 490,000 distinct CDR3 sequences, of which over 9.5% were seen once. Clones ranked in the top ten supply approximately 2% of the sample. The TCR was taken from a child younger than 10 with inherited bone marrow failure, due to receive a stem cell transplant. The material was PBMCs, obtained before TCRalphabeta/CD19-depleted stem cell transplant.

The DNA sequence follows: TGCTGTGCTAGAGTCGCTGGAGGGAAAGGTGCCACAGATACGCAGTATTTT. This sequence encodes CCARVAGGKGATDTQYF. This chain joins TRBV20-1 to TRBJ2-3, with TRBD2 as a weak D call on 6 bases. CDR1 and CDR2, per the germline V gene (reference sequence), are DFQATT and SNEGSKA. The CDR3 sequence holds 17 residues, the cysteine and phenylalanine included. Of all the DNA, just the CDR3 is kept, 51 bases in frame from base 1.